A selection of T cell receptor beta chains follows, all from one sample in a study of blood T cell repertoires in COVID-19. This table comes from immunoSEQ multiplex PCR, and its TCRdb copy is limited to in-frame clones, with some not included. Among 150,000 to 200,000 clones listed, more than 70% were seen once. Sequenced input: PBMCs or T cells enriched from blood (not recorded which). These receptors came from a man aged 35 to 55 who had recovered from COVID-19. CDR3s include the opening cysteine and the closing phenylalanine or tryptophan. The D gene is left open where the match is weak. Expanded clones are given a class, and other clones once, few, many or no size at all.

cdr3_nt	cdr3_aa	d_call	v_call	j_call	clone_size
TGTGCCAGCAGCTTACGGGGTAGCTCCCCGTCTTTCTACAATGAGCAGTTCTTC	CASSLRGSSPSFYNEQFF	-	TRBV7-9	TRBJ2-1	-
TGCAGTGCTATTACAGGGCCCGGCTACACCTTC	CSAITGPGYTF	-	TRBV20-1	TRBJ1-2	few
TGTGCCAGCGGACAATCGGGGACCCAGTACTTC	CASGQSGTQYF	-	TRBV7-7	TRBJ2-5	-
TGCGCCAGCAGCCAAGGGACAGGAGTTGTAGGCGAAAAACTGTTTTTT	CASSQGTGVVGEKLFF	TRBD1	TRBV4-1	TRBJ1-4	-
TGTGCCAGCAGCAGAATTACCGGGACAGAGTCTTCACGAGCGGAGCAGTACTTC	CASSRITGTESSRAEQYF	TRBD1	TRBV27	TRBJ2-7	-
TGTGCCAGCAGGTACAGGGCAGGGGAACAGCCCCAGCATTTT	CASRYRAGEQPQHF	-	TRBV2	TRBJ1-5	many
TGTGCCAGCAGCCCCCCTTTTGGAAACACCATATATTTT	CASSPPFGNTIYF	-	TRBV9	TRBJ1-3	-
TGTGCCAGCAGCGGCCGGGACAAACCTACAGATACGCAGTATTTT	CASSGRDKPTDTQYF	-	TRBV9	TRBJ2-3	-
TGCGCCAGCAGCCAGGGGGCGCCGCTAATTTTTAGCTCCTATAATTCACCCCTCCACTTT	CASSQGAPLIFSSYNSPLHF	-	TRBV4-1	TRBJ1-6	-
TGTGCCAGCAGCTTGGACAGGGCCTACAATGAGCAGTTCTTC	CASSLDRAYNEQFF	TRBD1	TRBV7-3	TRBJ2-1	-
TGTGCCTCTAGTCAGGCCCAACAGGGGATGAGCTCACCCCTCCACTTT	CASSQAQQGMSSPLHF	TRBD1	TRBV19	TRBJ1-6	-
TGTGCCAGCAGAAGACCGGGAGCTTCCCACGAGCAGTACTTC	CASRRPGASHEQYF	-	TRBV2	TRBJ2-7	few
TGTGCCAGCAGTCTAGCGGGGCGCTACAATGAGCAGTTCTTC	CASSLAGRYNEQFF	TRBD2	TRBV6-2/TRBV6-3	TRBJ2-1	few
TGTGCCAGCAGCCAGGCGGACAGGGAACGGCTGTTTTTT	CASSQADRERLFF	TRBD1	TRBV3-1/TRBV3-2	TRBJ2-2	-
TGTGCCAGCAGCGATAGCGGGGGGGGGAAAGAGACCCAGTACTTC	CASSDSGGGKETQYF	TRBD2	TRBV2	TRBJ2-5	-
TGTGCCAGTAGTCCCGGACTGGATTCACCCCTCCACTTT	CASSPGLDSPLHF	-	TRBV19	TRBJ1-6	-
TGTGCCAGCAGCTTACAACAGGGCCTGAACACTGAAGCTTTCTTT	CASSLQQGLNTEAFF	-	TRBV11-2	TRBJ1-1	-
TGTGCCAGCAGCTCGGGACAGGGCAGCCGACCAGATACGCAGTATTTT	CASSSGQGSRPDTQYF	TRBD1	TRBV11-2	TRBJ2-3	once
TGTGCCAGCAGCCAAGAGGGAGAAAGGAGCTCCTACGAGCAGTACTTC	CASSQEGERSSYEQYF	-	TRBV3-1/TRBV3-2	TRBJ2-7	-
TGCGCCAGCAGCCGAGGGGACTACTCTGGAAACACCATATATTTT	CASSRGDYSGNTIYF	-	TRBV5-1	TRBJ1-3	-
TGTGCCAGCAGCTTGCGTCGGGGGGCGAACACAGATACGCAGTATTTT	CASSLRRGANTDTQYF	-	TRBV5-4	TRBJ2-3	-
TGTGCCAGTAGTGCCCGGACAGGGGCTAGCAATCAGCCCCAGCATTTT	CASSARTGASNQPQHF	TRBD1	TRBV19	TRBJ1-5	-
TGTGCCAGCAGTGAATATAGGGGAAACACTGAAGCTTTCTTT	CASSEYRGNTEAFF	-	TRBV25-1	TRBJ1-1	-
TGTGCCAGCAGCTTTCGAGGGGGCAGGGAGAGCGAGCAGTACTTC	CASSFRGGRESEQYF	TRBD1	TRBV13	TRBJ2-7	-
TGTGCCAGCTCACAGGGACAGATCACTGAAGCTTTCTTT	CASSQGQITEAFF	TRBD1	TRBV18	TRBJ1-1	-
TGCGCCAGCAGAGGCGGCGGGGACACCATATATTTT	CASRGGGDTIYF	-	TRBV10-2	TRBJ1-3	-
TGTGCCAGTACGCGGGGGGGCGTTATCGGGGAGCTGTTTTTT	CASTRGGVIGELFF	TRBD2	TRBV28	TRBJ2-2	-
TGTGCCAGCAGCCACAGCGGGGGAGGGTACAATGAGCAGTTCTTC	CASSHSGGGYNEQFF	TRBD2	TRBV6-2/TRBV6-3	TRBJ2-1	-
TGTGCCAGCAGCCTCCCCAATCAGCCCCAGCATTTT	CASSLPNQPQHF	-	TRBV27	TRBJ1-5	-
TGTGCTAGCGCAGGGGTGGGCAATCAGCCCCAGCATTTT	CASAGVGNQPQHF	-	TRBV12-5	TRBJ1-5	-
TGTGCCAGCAGCTTATGGGTTAGCGGGGGGTACAATGAGCAGTTCTTC	CASSLWVSGGYNEQFF	TRBD2	TRBV7-3	TRBJ2-1	-
TGTGCCAGTAGTCGTTTCACCCGGGGAGGCTACACCTTC	CASSRFTRGGYTF	-	TRBV19	TRBJ1-2	-
TGTGCCAGCAGCTTGACAGCGGGGGGATACAATGAGCAGTTCTTC	CASSLTAGGYNEQFF	TRBD2	TRBV7-3	TRBJ2-1	-
TGTGCCAGCCAAGGGAGGGGAAATGAAAAACTGTTTTTT	CASQGRGNEKLFF	-	TRBV7-8	TRBJ1-4	-
TGTGCCAGCAGTGACTCGGCAGGGGGAGGCACTGAAGCTTTCTTT	CASSDSAGGGTEAFF	TRBD1	TRBV6-4	TRBJ1-1	-
TGTGCCAGCAGCCTAATAGCGGACCAAGAGACCCAGTACTTC	CASSLIADQETQYF	-	TRBV7-7	TRBJ2-5	-
TGTGCCAGCAGTAAGGGACAGGGGAGGGGCTACACCTTC	CASSKGQGRGYTF	TRBD1	TRBV12-3/TRBV12-4	TRBJ1-2	-
TGTGCCAGCAGCTCACGGGTTGAAGCTTTCTTT	CASSSRVEAFF	-	TRBV7-9	TRBJ1-1	-
TGTGCCAGTATCCGGAGGGGGGGATTGAACACTGAAGCTTTCTTT	CASIRRGGLNTEAFF	-	TRBV19	TRBJ1-1	-
TGTGCCTGGAGTGTATCTCCAGGCCCAGGCAATTCACCCCTCCACTTT	CAWSVSPGPGNSPLHF	-	TRBV30	TRBJ1-6	-
TGCGCCAGCAGCTTGGATCCGTTTGGGGCTAGCACAGATACGCAGTATTTT	CASSLDPFGASTDTQYF	-	TRBV5-1	TRBJ2-3	few
TGTGCCAGGCCGACAGGGTTAAGGCAGCCCCAGCATTTT	CARPTGLRQPQHF	-	TRBV21-1	TRBJ1-5	few
TGCAGCGTTGGGGGGGGAGCCAGCACAGATACGCAGTATTTT	CSVGGGASTDTQYF	TRBD2	TRBV29-1	TRBJ2-3	-
TGTGCCAGCTCACAGGGGGATACTAGCGACATTCAGTACTTC	CASSQGDTSDIQYF	-	TRBV18	TRBJ2-4	-
TGTGCCAGCAGCTTCACACAGGGTGCGTCCTATAATTCACCCCTCCACTTT	CASSFTQGASYNSPLHF	-	TRBV5-6	TRBJ1-6	-
TGTGCCTGGAGCCGACAGGGGTCGAGCTCCTATAATTCACCCCTCCACTTT	CAWSRQGSSSYNSPLHF	TRBD1	TRBV30	TRBJ1-6	-
TGCGCCAGCAGCTCGCCAGGAGGGTGGAATGGCTACACCTTC	CASSSPGGWNGYTF	-	TRBV5-1	TRBJ1-2	-
TGTGCCAGCAGCGTAGACATCACGCTCGGGGGGAAGACCCAGTACTTC	CASSVDITLGGKTQYF	TRBD2	TRBV9	TRBJ2-5	-